This T cell receptor beta chain comes out of a study of shared clonotypes between healthy human individuals. At the deep level, the assay was run. Repertoires were generated with immunoSEQ multiplex PCR, while TCRdb's copy carries only in-frame clones and drops some. The sample shows roughly 2,000,000 clones, 80% to 95% of them seen only once. Terminally differentiated effector memory CD45RA+ cells were excluded from the naive CD8 cells, which were CD45RO-negative and positively selected for CCR7. After removal of 7 bases from V and 0 bases from J, the junction contained 5 bases not matched to a gene. The CDR3 has 15 amino acids. Germline lookup yields CDR1 MNHNS and CDR2 SASEGT.

V usage is TRBV6-1 and J usage is TRBJ1-3; 8 bases are shared with TRBD1. Input material: naive CD8+ T cells from PBMCs. This sequence was found in a young man in good health. Some clones in this sample may be carry-over from other donors' samples. CDR3 in amino acids: CASTYRGVSGNTIYF. In nucleotides, the CDR3 is TGTGCCAGCACCTACAGGGGGGTCTCTGGAAACACCATATATTTT.